These 3 T cell receptor beta chains share one sample of origin, sequenced in a study of T cells in Graves' hyperthyroidism and ophthalmopathy. The TCR beta CDR3 regions underwent amplification using RNA transcripts as the source. HTBI primers were the set used in a first-round RT-PCR of the TCR CDR3. TCRdb re-analysed the multiplex PCR reads in MiXCR, keeping a single row per CDR3 protein. Of about 290,000 distinct CDR3 sequences in the sample, 13% were seen once. Sequenced material: blood. These receptors originate from a woman aged 25 to 39 with Graves' hyperthyroidism that later progressed to Graves' ophthalmopathy.

This clonotype occurred many times. The rearrangement uses TRBV5-4 and TRBJ2-7; 13 positions agree with TRBD2. The germline CDR1 and CDR2 sequences are SGHNT and YYREEE (reference sequence). The CDR3 covers 16 residues. Trimming took 0 bases from V and 2 from J; bases not matched to a gene: 2. The CDR3 region has the DNA TGTGCCAGCAGCTTGGGGGGGACTAGCGGGACCTACGAGCAGTACTTC. Translated: CASSLGGTSGTYEQYF.

There are a few counts of this clonotype. The chain links TRBV24-1 to TRBJ2-5; 8 nucleotides agree with TRBD2. This CDR3 has 16 residues. Germline V gene data show CDR1 as KGHDR and CDR2 as SFDVKD. V shed 4 bases, J shed 2 bases, and the junction held 8 bases outside the gene matches. DNA for the CDR3: TGTGCCACCAGTGACCCCGATAGCGGGGAACAAGAGACCCAGTACTTC. Its protein is CATSDPDSGEQETQYF.

This clonotype was detected ten times or more. The CDR3 coding sequence is TGTGCCAGCAGTGGAAGAGAGAAGGCCGGGGAGCTGTTTTTT. This gives the protein CASSGREKAGELFF. The chain links TRBV2 to TRBJ2-2; D uncertain. This CDR3 is built from 14 residues. V lost 4 bases, J lost 6 bases, and 12 bases lay in between. Germline V CDR1 and CDR2: SNHLY, FYNNEI.